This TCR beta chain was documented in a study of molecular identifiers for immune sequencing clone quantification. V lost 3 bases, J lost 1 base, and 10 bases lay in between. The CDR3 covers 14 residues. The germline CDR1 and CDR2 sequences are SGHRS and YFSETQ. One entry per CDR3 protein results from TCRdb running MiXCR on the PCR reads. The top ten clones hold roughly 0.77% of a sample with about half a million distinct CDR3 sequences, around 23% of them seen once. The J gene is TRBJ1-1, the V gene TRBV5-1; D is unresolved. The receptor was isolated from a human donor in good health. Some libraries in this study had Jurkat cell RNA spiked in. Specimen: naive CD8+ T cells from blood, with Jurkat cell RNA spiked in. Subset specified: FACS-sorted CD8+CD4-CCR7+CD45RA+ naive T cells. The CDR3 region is CASSWAGTNTEAFF. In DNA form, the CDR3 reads TGCGCCAGCAGCTGGGCAGGCACGAACACTGAAGCTTTCTTT.